This TCR beta chain is from a study of spatial heterogeneity in lung cancer. Study-wide findings and caveats: Resection saw ubiquitous expanded tumor TCRs appear in blood more than follow-up did.

The presence of a unique molecular identifier marked each TCR cDNA molecule. A single record per CDR3 protein comes from TCRdb applying MiXCR to the 5' RACE reads. The sample lists 95,000 to 120,000 distinct CDR3 sequences, roughly a tenth occurring once. On this clonotype: The antigen is undetermined.

This CDR3 has 16 amino acids. Unmatched junction bases numbered 8, after V lost 1 base and J lost 8 bases. Time point noted: blood at routine non-recurrence follow-up after resection. Whole RNA came from tumor, nontumor lung or frozen PBMC and was sequenced without being sorted. The rearrangement uses TRBV12-3 or TRBV12-4 and TRBJ2-1; 10 bases fit TRBD2. The receptor comes from a female donor with early-stage non-small cell lung cancer. Sequencing was performed on PBMCs, taken at follow-up. In nucleotides, the CDR3 is TGTGCCAGCAGTTTAGAAGCGGGAGGGCCTGGCTATGAGCAGTTCTTC. Protein sequence: CASSLEAGGPGYEQFF.